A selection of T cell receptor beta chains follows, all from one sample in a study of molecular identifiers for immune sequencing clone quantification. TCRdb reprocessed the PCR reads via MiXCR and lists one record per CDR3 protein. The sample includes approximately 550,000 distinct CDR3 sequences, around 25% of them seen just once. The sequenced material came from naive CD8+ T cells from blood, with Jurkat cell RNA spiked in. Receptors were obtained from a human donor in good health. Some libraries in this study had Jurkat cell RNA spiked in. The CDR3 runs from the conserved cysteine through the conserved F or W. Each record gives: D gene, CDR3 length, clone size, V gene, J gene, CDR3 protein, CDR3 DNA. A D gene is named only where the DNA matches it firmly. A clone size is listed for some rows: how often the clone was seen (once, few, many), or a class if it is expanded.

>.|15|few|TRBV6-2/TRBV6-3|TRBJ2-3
CASSYGQGVTDTQYF
TGTGCCAGCAGTTACGGGCAGGGCGTCACAGATACGCAGTATTTT
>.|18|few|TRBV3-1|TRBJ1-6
CASSHQNRRSSYNSPLHF
TGTGCCAGCAGCCATCAAAACAGGAGAAGCTCCTATAATTCACCCCTCCACTTT
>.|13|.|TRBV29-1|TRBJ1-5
CSVDLGDGQPQHF
TGCAGCGTTGATTTAGGGGATGGGCAGCCCCAGCATTTT
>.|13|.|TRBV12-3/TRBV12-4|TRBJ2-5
CASSLKVLGTQYF
TGTGCCAGCAGTTTAAAAGTTTTGGGGACCCAGTACTTC
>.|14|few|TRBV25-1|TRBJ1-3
CASSDRGTGNTIYF
TGTGCCAGCAGTGATCGAGGCACTGGAAACACCATATATTTT
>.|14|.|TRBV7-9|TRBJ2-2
CASSLAQNTGVLFF
TGTGCCAGCAGCTTAGCTCAGAACACCGGGGTGCTGTTTTTT
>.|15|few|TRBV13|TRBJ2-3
CASSLVGESTDTQYF
TGTGCCAGCAGCTTAGTAGGGGAAAGCACAGATACGCAGTATTTT
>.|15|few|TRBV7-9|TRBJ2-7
CASSSQRRPSYEQYF
TGTGCCAGCAGCTCCCAGCGGAGACCCTCCTACGAGCAGTACTTC
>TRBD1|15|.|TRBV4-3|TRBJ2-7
CASSQDRRQGYEQYF
TGCGCCAGCAGCCAAGATCGGAGACAGGGCTACGAGCAGTACTTC
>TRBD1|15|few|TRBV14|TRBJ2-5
CASSQPGTGLQTQYF
TGTGCCAGCAGCCAGCCCGGGACAGGGCTACAGACCCAGTACTTC
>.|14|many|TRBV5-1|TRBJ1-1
CASSSDPGYTEAFF
TGCGCCAGCAGCTCCGATCCAGGGTACACTGAAGCTTTCTTT
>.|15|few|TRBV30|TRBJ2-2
CAWKGGGVNTGELFF
TGTGCCTGGAAAGGTGGCGGGGTGAACACCGGGGAGCTGTTTTTT
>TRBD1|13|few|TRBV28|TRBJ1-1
CASVGQGFTEAFF
TGTGCCAGCGTTGGACAGGGGTTTACTGAAGCTTTCTTT
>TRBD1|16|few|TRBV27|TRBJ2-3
CASSAAGQGLPDTQYF
TGTGCCAGCAGTGCCGCGGGACAGGGTCTTCCAGATACGCAGTATTTT
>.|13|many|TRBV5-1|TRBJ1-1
CASSFGVDTEAFF
TGCGCCAGCAGCTTCGGGGTTGACACTGAAGCTTTCTTT
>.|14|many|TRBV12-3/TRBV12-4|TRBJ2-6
CASSSASGANVLTF
TGTGCCAGCAGTTCGGCCTCTGGGGCCAACGTCCTGACTTTC
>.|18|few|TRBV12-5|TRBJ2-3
CASGSNTGVKGGTDTQYF
TGTGCTAGTGGTTCTAACACAGGAGTTAAAGGTGGCACAGATACGCAGTATTTT
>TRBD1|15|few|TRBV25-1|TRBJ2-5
CASIPGTGGQETQYF
TGTGCCAGCATTCCCGGGACAGGGGGCCAAGAGACCCAGTACTTC
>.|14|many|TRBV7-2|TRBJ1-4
CASSSRGENEKLFF
TGTGCCAGCAGCTCGAGGGGAGAAAATGAAAAACTGTTTTTT
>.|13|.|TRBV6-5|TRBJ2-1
CASSYSSSGEQFF
TGTGCCAGCAGTTACTCGAGTTCTGGGGAGCAGTTCTTC
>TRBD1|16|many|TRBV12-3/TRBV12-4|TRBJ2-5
CASRPSWDRVRETQYF
TGTGCCAGCAGGCCCTCATGGGACAGGGTACGAGAGACCCAGTACTTC
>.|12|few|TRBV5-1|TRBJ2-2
CASSYLPGELFF
TGCGCCAGCAGCTACCTACCCGGGGAGCTGTTTTTT
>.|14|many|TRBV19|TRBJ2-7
CASSPRRGPDEQYF
TGTGCCAGTAGTCCTCGTAGGGGCCCAGACGAGCAGTACTTC
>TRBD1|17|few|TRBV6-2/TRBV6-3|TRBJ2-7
CASSYSPTGQGYYEQYF
TGTGCCAGCAGTTACTCCCCAACGGGACAGGGGTACTACGAGCAGTACTTC
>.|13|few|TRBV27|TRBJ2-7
CASSLVEGDEQYF
TGTGCCAGCAGTTTGGTGGAGGGCGACGAGCAGTACTTC
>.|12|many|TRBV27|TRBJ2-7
CASSSLPGEQYF
TGTGCCAGCAGTTCCCTCCCTGGGGAGCAGTACTTC
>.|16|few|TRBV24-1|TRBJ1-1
CATSSTWGPEDTEAFF
TGTGCCACCAGTTCCACATGGGGGCCGGAGGACACTGAAGCTTTCTTT
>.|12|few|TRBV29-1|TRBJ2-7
CSVLSSSYEQYF
TGCAGCGTTCTTTCAAGCTCCTACGAGCAGTACTTC
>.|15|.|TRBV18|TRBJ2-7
CASPPSSPGLYEQYF
TGTGCCAGCCCACCGAGCTCCCCAGGCCTCTACGAGCAGTACTTC
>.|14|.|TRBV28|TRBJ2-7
CASSTRDSSYERYF
TGTGCCAGCAGTACGCGGGACAGTTCCTACGAGCGGTACTTC
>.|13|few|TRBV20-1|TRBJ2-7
CSVTGDFTYEQYF
TGCAGTGTTACAGGGGACTTTACCTACGAGCAGTACTTC
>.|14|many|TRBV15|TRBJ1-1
CATSRVRAGTEAFF
TGTGCCACCAGCAGAGTCAGGGCGGGCACTGAAGCTTTCTTT
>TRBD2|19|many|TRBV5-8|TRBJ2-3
CASSLGYSGRAHSTDTQYF
TGTGCCAGCAGCTTGGGGTATAGCGGGAGGGCCCACAGCACAGATACGCAGTATTTT
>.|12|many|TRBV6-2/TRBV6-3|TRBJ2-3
CASRSWTDTQYF
TGTGCCAGCAGGAGTTGGACGGATACGCAGTATTTT
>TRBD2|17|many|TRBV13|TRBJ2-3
CASSSTAGTSSTDTQYF
TGTGCCAGCAGCTCTACGGCCGGGACTAGCAGCACAGATACGCAGTATTTT
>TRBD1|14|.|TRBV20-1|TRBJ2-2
CSAREDRVTGELFF
TGCAGTGCTAGAGAGGACAGGGTCACCGGGGAGCTGTTTTTT
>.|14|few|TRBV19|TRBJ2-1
CASSIDLTSPEQFF
TGTGCCAGTAGTATAGATCTCACTTCCCCCGAGCAGTTCTTC
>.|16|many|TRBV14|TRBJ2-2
CASSPLQGESTGELFF
TGTGCCAGCAGCCCCCTTCAAGGAGAGAGCACCGGGGAGCTGTTTTTT
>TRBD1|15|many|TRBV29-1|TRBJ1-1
CSVEAWQGVRTEAFF
TGCAGCGTTGAAGCATGGCAGGGGGTGAGGACTGAAGCTTTCTTT
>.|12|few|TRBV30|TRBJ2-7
CAWRGASYEQYF
TGTGCGTGGAGGGGTGCCTCCTACGAGCAGTACTTC